This T cell receptor beta chain is from a study of beta chain features in type 1 diabetes. What was sequenced were expressed TCRB transcripts, since all of the isolated RNA had been reverse transcribed. The assay was immunoSEQ multiplex PCR, and TCRdb's table has in-frame clones only and misses some. The data hold around 300,000 clones, with approximately 10% observed a single time. The V gene end was trimmed by 4 bases and the J gene end by 2 bases; junction bases not matched to a gene: 4. Germline values: CDR1 SGHRS, CDR2 YFSETQ. CDR3 size: 15 residues. The sequencing input was naive CD4+ T cells from blood. The chain is built from TRBV5-1 and TRBJ2-3; 10 nucleotides match TRBD1. The receptor was derived from a woman younger than 45 in good health. Here the CDR3 reads CASSPGQGPTDTQYF. The CDR3 bases are TGCGCCAGCAGCCCGGGACAGGGGCCCACAGATACGCAGTATTTT.